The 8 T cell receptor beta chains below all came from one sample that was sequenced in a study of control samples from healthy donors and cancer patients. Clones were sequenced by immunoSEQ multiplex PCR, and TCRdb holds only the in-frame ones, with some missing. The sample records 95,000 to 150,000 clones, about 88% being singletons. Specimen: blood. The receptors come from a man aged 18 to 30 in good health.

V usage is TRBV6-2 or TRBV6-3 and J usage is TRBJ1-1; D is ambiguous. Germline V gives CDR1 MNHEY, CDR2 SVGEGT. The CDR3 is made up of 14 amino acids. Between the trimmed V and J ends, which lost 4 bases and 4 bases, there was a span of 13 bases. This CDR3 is CASSLSRASTEAFF. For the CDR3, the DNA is TGTGCCAGCAGTTTATCGCGGGCGAGCACTGAAGCTTTCTTT.

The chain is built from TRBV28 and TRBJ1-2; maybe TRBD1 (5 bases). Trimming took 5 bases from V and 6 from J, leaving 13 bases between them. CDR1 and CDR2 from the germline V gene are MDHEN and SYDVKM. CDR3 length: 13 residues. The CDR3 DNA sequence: TGTGCCAGCAGTACGGGACCGCTGGATGGCTACACCTTC. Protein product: CASSTGPLDGYTF.

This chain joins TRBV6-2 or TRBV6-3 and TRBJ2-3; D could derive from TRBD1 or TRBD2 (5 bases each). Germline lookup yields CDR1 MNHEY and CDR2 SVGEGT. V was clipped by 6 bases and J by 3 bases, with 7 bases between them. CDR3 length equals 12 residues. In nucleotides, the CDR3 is TGTGCCAGCAGCGGGACGACAGATACGCAGTATTTT. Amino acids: CASSGTTDTQYF.

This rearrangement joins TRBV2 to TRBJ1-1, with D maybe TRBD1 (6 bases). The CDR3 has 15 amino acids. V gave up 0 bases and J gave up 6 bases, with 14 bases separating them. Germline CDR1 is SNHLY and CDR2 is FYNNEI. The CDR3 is CASSEASRGGAEAFF. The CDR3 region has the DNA TGTGCCAGCAGTGAAGCGTCCAGGGGCGGGGCTGAAGCTTTCTTT.

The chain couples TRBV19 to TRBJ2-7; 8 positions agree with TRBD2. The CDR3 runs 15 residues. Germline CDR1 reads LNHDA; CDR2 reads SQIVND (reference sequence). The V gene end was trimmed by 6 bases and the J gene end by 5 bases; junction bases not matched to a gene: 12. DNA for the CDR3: TGTGCCAGTAGCCCCGGGGGGGCCTCTTCGGACGAGCAGTACTTC. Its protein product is CASSPGGASSDEQYF.

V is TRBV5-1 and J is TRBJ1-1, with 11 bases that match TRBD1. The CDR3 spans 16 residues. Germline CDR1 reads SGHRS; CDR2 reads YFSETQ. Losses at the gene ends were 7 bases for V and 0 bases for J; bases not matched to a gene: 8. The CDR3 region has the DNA TGCGCCAGCTACCCGGGACAGGGGGACATGAACACTGAAGCTTTCTTT. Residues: CASYPGQGDMNTEAFF.

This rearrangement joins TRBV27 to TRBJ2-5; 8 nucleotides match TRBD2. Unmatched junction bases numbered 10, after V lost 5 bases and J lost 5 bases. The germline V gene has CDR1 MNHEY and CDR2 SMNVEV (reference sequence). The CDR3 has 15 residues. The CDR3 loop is CASSPPGLVLETQYF. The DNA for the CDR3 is TGTGCCAGCAGTCCGCCGGGACTAGTTTTGGAGACCCAGTACTTC.

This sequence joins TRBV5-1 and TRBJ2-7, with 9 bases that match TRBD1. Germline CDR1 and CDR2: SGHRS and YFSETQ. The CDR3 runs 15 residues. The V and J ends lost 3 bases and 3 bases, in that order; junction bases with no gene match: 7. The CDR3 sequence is CASSWDPGQGYEQYF. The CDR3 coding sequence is TGCGCCAGCAGCTGGGATCCGGGACAGGGCTACGAGCAGTACTTC.